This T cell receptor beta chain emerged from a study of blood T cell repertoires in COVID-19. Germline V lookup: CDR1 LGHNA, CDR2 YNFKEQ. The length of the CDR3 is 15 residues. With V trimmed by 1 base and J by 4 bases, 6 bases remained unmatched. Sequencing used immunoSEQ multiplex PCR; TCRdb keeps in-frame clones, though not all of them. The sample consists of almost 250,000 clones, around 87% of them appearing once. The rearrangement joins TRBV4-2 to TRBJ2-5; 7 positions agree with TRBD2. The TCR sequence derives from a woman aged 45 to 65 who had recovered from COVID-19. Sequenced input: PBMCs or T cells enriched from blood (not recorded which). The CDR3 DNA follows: TGTGCCAGCAGCCAAGGGCCCGGGAGGCTAGAGACCCAGTACTTC. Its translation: CASSQGPGRLETQYF.